These 5 T cell receptor beta chains originate from one sample sequenced in a study of regulatory T cells in long-lasting Graves disease (dated by TCRdb to the early 2020s). The library relied on multiplex PCR. Sequencing took place on an Illumina HiSeq 4000. iRepertoire HTBI primers and Arm-PCR amplification of CDR3 regions were used to construct TCR beta libraries. TCRdb trimmed public reads at Q25 via fastp, called clones via MiXCR and kept in-frame beta chains. Records with the same CDR3 protein are collapsed into one entry carrying the most frequent genes and DNA. For this sample there are around 500,000 distinct CDR3 sequences; less than 25% appear just once. The ten top clones hold about 7.8% of the sample. The time point label corresponds to: persistent/refractory GD, antithyroid drugs over 5 years with positive TRAb. For both TCR sequencing and RNA sequencing, RNA was extracted from PBMCs in TRIzol.

The sample was peripheral blood mononuclear cells (PBMCs), taken when the disease was refractory, from a patient treated with antithyroid drugs. The receptors stem from a female donor with Graves disease.

This clonotype came up many times. J is TRBJ2-4 and V is TRBV7-2; 7 bases agree with TRBD1. Per the germline V gene, CDR1 is SGHTA and CDR2 is FQGNSA. CDR3 length equals 14 residues. Trimming removed 4 bases from V and 7 bases from J; junction bases left unmatched: 7. The CDR3 DNA sequence: TGTGCCAGCAGCTACTACAGGGGCGGGAACATTCAGTACTTC. Translated, it gives CASSYYRGGNIQYF.

This clonotype has a handful of counts. The chain recombines TRBV13 with TRBJ2-7, with D possibly matching TRBD2 (5 bases). Germline V gene sequence: CDR1 PRHDT, CDR2 FYEKMQ (reference sequence). The V gene lost 4 bases and the J gene lost 2 bases, with 9 bases spanning the gap. The CDR3 extends over 13 amino acids. The CDR3 reads CASSSRLTYEQYF. The CDR3 DNA sequence: TGTGCCAGCAGCTCTCGACTAACCTACGAGCAGTACTTC.

The J gene is TRBJ2-3, the V gene TRBV9; no clear D gene. The J call is uncertain, as TRBJ1-5 better fits the DNA end. Per the germline V gene, CDR1 is SGDLS and CDR2 is YYNGEE. CDR3 length equals 15 residues. The CDR3 is CASSELAGLTDTQHF. The CDR3 bases are TGTGCCAGCAGTGAACTAGCGGGCCTCACAGATACGCAGCATTTT.

Note on this clonotype: A read error may produce the germline difference seen at one junction end. The rearrangement uses TRBV6-5 and TRBJ2-7, with 10 bases identical to TRBD1. The CDR3 covers 16 residues. In germline, CDR1 is MNHEY, CDR2 SVGAGI. The CDR3 loop is CASSFTQGQGDYGQYF. In nucleotides, the CDR3 is TGTGCCAGCAGTTTTACGCAAGGACAGGGGGACTACGGGCAGTACTTC.

This clonotype was seen at least ten times. The J gene is TRBJ1-4, the V gene TRBV28; D is uncertain. Germline values: CDR1 MDHEN, CDR2 SYDVKM. Trimming removed 2 bases from V and 1 base from J, with 5 bases in between. CDR3 length: 14 residues. The CDR3 loop is CASSLEGTNEKLFF. CDR3 DNA sequence: TGTGCCAGCAGTTTAGAGGGAACTAATGAAAAACTGTTTTTT.